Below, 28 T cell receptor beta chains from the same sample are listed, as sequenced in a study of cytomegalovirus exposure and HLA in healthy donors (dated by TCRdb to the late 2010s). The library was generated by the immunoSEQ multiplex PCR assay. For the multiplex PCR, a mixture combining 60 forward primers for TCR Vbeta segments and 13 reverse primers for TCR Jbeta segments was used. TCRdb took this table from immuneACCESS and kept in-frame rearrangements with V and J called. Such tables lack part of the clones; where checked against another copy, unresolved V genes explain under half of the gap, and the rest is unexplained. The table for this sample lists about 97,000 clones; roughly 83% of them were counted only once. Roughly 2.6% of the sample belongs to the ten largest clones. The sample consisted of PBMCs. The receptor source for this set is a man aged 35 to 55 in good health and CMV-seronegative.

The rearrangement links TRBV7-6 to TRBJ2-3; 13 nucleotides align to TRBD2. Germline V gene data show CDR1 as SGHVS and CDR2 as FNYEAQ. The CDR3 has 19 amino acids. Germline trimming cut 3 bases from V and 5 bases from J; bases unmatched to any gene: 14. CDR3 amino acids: CASSFLPRTSGGHGDTQYF. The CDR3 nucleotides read TGTGCCAGCAGCTTTCTCCCTAGGACTAGCGGGGGTCATGGAGATACGCAGTATTTT.

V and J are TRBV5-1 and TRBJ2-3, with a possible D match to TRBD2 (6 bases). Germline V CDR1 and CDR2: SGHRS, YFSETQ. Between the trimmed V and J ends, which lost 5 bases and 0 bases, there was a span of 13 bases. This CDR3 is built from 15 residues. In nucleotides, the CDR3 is TGCGCCAGCAGTCAACGGGGGTTTAGCACAGATACGCAGTATTTT. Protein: CASSQRGFSTDTQYF.

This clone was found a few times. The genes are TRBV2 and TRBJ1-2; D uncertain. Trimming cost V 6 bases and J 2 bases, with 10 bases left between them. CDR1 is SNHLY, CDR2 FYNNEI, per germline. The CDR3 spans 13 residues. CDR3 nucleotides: TGTGCCAGCAGGAGAGTTATAAACTATGGCTACACCTTC. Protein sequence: CASRRVINYGYTF.

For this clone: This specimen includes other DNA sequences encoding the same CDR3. CDR3 sequence: CASSYRGGNTEAFF. As DNA, the CDR3 is TGTGCCAGCAGTTACAGGGGGGGTAACACTGAAGCTTTCTTT. The chain employs TRBV6-6 and TRBJ1-1, with TRBD1 as a possible D gene (6 bases). V gave up 2 bases and J gave up 2 bases, with 9 bases separating them. CDR1 is MNHNY and CDR2 is SVGAGI in the germline V gene (reference sequence). This CDR3 contains 14 residues.

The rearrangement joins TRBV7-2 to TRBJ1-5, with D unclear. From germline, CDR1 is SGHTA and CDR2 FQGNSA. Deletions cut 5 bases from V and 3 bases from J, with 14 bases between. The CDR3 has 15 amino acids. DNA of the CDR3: TGTGCCAGCAGCCCCTACATCGGGATCAATCAGCCCCAGCATTTT. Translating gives CASSPYIGINQPQHF.

The CDR3 is CASSQGWTSGGGYEQYF. The DNA for the CDR3 is TGCGCCAGCAGCCAAGGCTGGACTAGCGGGGGGGGCTACGAGCAGTACTTC. The chain couples TRBV4-1 to TRBJ2-7; 15 positions match TRBD2. CDR1 is MGHRA, CDR2 YSYEKL, per germline. V trimming: 1 base; J trimming: 3 bases; junction bases outside the gene matches: 4. This CDR3 is 17 amino acids long.

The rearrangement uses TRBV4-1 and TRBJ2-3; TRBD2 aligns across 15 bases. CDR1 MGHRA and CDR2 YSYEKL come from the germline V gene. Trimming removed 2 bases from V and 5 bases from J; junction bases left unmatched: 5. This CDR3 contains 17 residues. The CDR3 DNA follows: TGCGCCAGCAGCCAACGGACTAGCGGGGGGGCGGGAGATACGCAGTATTTT. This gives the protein CASSQRTSGGAGDTQYF.

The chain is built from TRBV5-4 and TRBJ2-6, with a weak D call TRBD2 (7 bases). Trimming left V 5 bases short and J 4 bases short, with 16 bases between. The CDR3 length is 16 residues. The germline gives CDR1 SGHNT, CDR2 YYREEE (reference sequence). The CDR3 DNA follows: TGTGCCAGCAGTCTGGGGGGGGCGCGGGGGGCCAACGTCCTGACTTTC. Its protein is CASSLGGARGANVLTF.

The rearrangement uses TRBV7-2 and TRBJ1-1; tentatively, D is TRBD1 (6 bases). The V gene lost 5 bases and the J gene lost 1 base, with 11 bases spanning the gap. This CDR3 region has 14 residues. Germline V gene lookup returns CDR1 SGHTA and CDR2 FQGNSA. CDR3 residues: CASSPQGQNTEAFF. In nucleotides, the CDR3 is TGTGCCAGCAGCCCCCAGGGGCAGAACACTGAAGCTTTCTTT.

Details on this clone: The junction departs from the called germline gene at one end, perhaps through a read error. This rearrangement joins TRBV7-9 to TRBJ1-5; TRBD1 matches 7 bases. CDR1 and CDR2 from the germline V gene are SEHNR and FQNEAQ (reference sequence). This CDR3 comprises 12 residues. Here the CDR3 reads CSSTHRGQPQHF. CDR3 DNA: TGTTCCAGCACTCACAGGGGTCAGCCCCAGCATTTT.

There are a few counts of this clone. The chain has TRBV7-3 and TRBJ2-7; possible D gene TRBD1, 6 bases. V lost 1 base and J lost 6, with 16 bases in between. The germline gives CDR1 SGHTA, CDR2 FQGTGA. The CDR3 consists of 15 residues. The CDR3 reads CASSLRRTEPGEQYF. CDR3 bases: TGTGCCAGCAGCTTAAGACGGACAGAGCCGGGCGAGCAGTACTTC.

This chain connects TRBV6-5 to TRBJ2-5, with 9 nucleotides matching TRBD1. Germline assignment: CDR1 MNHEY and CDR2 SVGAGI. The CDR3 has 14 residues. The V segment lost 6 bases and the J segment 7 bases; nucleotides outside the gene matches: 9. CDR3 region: CASSSLGTGRTQYF. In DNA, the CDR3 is TGTGCCAGCAGCTCGCTCGGGACAGGGCGGACCCAGTACTTC.

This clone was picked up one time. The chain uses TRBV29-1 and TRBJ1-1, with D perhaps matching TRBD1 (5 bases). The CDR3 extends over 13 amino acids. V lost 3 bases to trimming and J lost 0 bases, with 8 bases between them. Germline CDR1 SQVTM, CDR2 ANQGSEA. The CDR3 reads CSVDTGMNTEAFF. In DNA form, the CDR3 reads TGCAGCGTTGATACAGGAATGAACACTGAAGCTTTCTTT.

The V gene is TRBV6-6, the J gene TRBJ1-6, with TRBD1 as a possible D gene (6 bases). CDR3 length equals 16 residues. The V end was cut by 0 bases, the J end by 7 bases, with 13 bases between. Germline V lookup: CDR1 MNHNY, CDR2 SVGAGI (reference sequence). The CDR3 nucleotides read TGTGCCAGCAGTTACTCGGAAGGGGGTTTAAATTCACCCCTCCACTTT. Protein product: CASSYSEGGLNSPLHF.

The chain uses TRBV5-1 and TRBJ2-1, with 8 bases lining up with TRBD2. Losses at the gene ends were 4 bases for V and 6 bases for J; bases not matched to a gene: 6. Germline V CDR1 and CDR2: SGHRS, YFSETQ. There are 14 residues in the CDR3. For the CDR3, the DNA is TGCGCCAGCAGCCCGCAACGGGGGGGCAATGAGCAGTTCTTC. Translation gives CASSPQRGGNEQFF.

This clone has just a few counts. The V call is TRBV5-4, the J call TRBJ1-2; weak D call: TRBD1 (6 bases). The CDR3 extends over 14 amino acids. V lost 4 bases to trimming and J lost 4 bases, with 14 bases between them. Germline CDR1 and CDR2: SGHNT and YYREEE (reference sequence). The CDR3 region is CASSRAGAGYGYTF. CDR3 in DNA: TGTGCCAGCAGCCGGGCAGGGGCCGGCTATGGCTACACCTTC. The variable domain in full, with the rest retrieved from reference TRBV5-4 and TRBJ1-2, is ETGVTQSPTHLIKTRGQQVTLRCSSQSGHNTVSWYQQALGQGPQFIFQYYREEENGRGNFPPRFSGLQFPNYSSELNVNALELDDSALYLCASSRAGAGYGYTFGSGTRLTVV.

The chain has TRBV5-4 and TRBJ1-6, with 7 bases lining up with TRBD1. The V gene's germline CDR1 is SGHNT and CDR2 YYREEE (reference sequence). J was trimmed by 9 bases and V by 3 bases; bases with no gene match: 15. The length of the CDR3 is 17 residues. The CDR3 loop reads CASSWGFGTVDGSPLHF. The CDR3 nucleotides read TGTGCCAGCAGCTGGGGATTCGGGACAGTTGACGGTTCACCCCTCCACTTT.

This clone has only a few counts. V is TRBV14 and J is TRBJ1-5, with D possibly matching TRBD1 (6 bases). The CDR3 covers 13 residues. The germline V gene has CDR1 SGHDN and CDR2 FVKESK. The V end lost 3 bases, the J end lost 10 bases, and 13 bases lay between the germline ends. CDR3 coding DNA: TGTGCCAGCAGCCAGTTAACCGGGACACCCCAGCATTTT. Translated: CASSQLTGTPQHF.

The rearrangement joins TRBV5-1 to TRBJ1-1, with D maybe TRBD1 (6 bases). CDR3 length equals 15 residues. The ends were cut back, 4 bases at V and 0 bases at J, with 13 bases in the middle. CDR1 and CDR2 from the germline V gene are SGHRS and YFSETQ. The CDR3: CASSDQTGLNTEAFF. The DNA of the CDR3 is TGCGCCAGCAGCGACCAGACAGGACTGAACACTGAAGCTTTCTTT.

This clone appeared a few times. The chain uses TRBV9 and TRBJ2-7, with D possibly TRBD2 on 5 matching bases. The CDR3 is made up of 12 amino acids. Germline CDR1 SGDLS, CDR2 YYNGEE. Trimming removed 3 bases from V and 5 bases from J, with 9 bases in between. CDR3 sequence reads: CASSESGNEQYF. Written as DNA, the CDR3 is TGTGCCAGCAGCGAGTCCGGGAACGAGCAGTACTTC.

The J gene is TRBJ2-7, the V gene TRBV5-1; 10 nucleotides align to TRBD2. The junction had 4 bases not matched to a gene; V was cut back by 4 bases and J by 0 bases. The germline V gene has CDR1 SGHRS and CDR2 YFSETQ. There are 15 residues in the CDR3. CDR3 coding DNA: TGCGCCAGCAGCCCACCTAGCGGGAGCTCCTACGAGCAGTACTTC. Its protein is CASSPPSGSSYEQYF.

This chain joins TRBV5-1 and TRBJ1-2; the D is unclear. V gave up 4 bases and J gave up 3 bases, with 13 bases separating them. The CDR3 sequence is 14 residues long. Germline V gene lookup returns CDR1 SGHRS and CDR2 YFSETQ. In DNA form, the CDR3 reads TGCGCCAGCAGCCCCGCTAAGCGGGACTATGGCTACACCTTC. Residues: CASSPAKRDYGYTF.

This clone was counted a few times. CDR3 coding DNA: TGTGCCATCAGTGGGGATCAGGGATCCGGGGAGCTGTTTTTT. Translated, it gives CAISGDQGSGELFF. This sequence joins TRBV10-3 and TRBJ2-2; tentatively, D is TRBD1 (5 bases). The CDR3 has 14 amino acids. Germline-derived CDR1 and CDR2 are ENHRY and SYGVKD. Deletions cut 4 bases from V and 6 bases from J, with 12 bases between.

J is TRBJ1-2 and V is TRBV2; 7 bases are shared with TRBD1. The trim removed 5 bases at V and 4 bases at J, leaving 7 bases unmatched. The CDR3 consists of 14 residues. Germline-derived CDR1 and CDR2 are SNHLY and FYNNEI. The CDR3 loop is CASSFDRDGYGYTF. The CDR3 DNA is TGTGCCAGCAGTTTCGACAGGGACGGCTATGGCTACACCTTC.

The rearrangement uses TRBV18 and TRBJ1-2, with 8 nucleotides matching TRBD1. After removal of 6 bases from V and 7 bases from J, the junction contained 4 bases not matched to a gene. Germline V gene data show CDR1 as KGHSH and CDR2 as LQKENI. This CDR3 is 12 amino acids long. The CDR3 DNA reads TGTGCCAGCTCCCTGACAGGGGCTGGCTACACCTTC. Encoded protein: CASSLTGAGYTF.

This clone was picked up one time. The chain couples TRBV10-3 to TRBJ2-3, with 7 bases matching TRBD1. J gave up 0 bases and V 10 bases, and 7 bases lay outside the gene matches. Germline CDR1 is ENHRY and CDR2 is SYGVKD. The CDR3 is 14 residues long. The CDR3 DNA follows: TGTGCCAGACAGGGCACCGTAAGCACAGATACGCAGTATTTT. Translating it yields CARQGTVSTDTQYF.

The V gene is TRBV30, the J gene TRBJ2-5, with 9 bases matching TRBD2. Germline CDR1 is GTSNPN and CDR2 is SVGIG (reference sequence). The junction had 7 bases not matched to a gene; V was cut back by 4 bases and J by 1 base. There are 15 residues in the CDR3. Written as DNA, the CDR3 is TGTGCCTGGACTAGCGGGGCCACCTCCCAAGAGACCCAGTACTTC. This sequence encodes CAWTSGATSQETQYF.

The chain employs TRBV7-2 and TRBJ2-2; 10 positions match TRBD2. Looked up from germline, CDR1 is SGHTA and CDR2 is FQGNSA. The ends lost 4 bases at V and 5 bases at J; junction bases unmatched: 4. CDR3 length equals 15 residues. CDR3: CASSSTSGFTGELFF. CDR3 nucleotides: TGTGCCAGCAGCTCGACTAGCGGGTTTACCGGGGAGCTGTTTTTT.